This T cell receptor beta chain comes out of a study of technical replicates of blood from several donors. There are 16 residues in the CDR3. From germline, CDR1 is MNHNY and CDR2 SVGAGI (reference sequence). V shed 0 bases and J 8 bases; nucleotides not matched to a gene: 7. Assay: immunoSEQ multiplex PCR; the TCRdb copy retains only in-frame clones and omits some. The profile shows 80,000 or so clones, about 94% of them singletons. This sequence was found in a human donor in good health. The chain employs TRBV6-6 and TRBJ2-1; TRBD2 aligns across 10 bases. Sequencing was performed on T cells isolated from PBMCs. The CDR3 loop is CASSYSKAGGPDEQFF. CDR3 nucleotide sequence: TGTGCCAGCAGTTACTCTAAAGCGGGAGGGCCTGATGAGCAGTTCTTC.